These 27 T cell receptor beta chains came from one sample sequenced in a study of long-term antiretroviral therapy in people with HIV. Running of the v3.0 immunoSEQ assay took place at survey level. Measured with immunoSEQ multiplex PCR; TCRdb has only the in-frame clones, and not every one. The table has more than 25,000 clones, approximately 78% seen once; the top ten hold 9% to 10%. Sample: unsorted PBMCs, taken 3 years after starting antiretroviral therapy. These receptors originate from a man aged 35 to 55 with HIV.

The chain has TRBV15 and TRBJ2-7; 9 bases match TRBD1. Germline V gives CDR1 LNHNV, CDR2 YYDKDF (reference sequence). With 5 bases clipped from V and 3 bases from J, the junction kept 14 bases outside the gene matches. The CDR3 covers 17 residues. The CDR3 loop reads CATSRNPFRDRDYEQYF. In DNA form, the CDR3 reads TGTGCCACCAGCCGGAACCCATTCCGGGACAGGGACTACGAGCAGTACTTC. Full variable domain (remainder filled in from reference TRBV15 and TRBJ2-7): DAMVIQNPRYQVTQFGKPVTLSCSQTLNHNVMYWYQQKSSQAPKLLFHYYDKDFNNEADTPDNFQSRRPNTSFCFLDIRSPGLGDTAMYLCATSRNPFRDRDYEQYFGPGTRLTVT.

The rearrangement uses TRBV4-1 and TRBJ2-3; D is possibly TRBD2 (6 bases). The CDR3 totals 17 residues. The germline V gene has CDR1 MGHRA and CDR2 YSYEKL. The V gene lost 0 bases and the J gene lost 1 base, with 14 bases spanning the gap. CDR3 in amino acids: CASSQDQGGLGTDTQYF. The CDR3 region has the DNA TGCGCCAGCAGCCAAGATCAGGGAGGCTTGGGCACAGATACGCAGTATTTT.

A few counts support this clone. The rearrangement uses TRBV5-6 and TRBJ2-7; D could derive from TRBD1 or TRBD2 (5 bases each). Germline-derived CDR1 and CDR2 are SGHDT and YYEEEE. This CDR3 region has 12 residues. V was shortened by 7 bases and J by 1 base, with 9 bases between the two germline ends. CDR3 bases: TGTGCCAGCTCCGGGGCGTCCTACGAGCAGTACTTC. Translated, it gives CASSGASYEQYF. Full variable domain (remainder filled in from reference TRBV5-6 and TRBJ2-7): DAGVTQSPTHLIKTRGQQVTLRCSPKSGHDTVSWYQQALGQGPQFIFQYYEEEERQRGNFPDRFSGHQFPNYSSELNVNALLLGDSALYLCASSGASYEQYFGPGTRLTVT.

This clone is judged medium-sized. The rearrangement uses TRBV15 and TRBJ1-4; D call uncertain. The CDR3 is 16 residues long. From germline, CDR1 is LNHNV and CDR2 YYDKDF (reference sequence). V was pared by 0 bases and J by 4 bases, with 12 bases between. CDR3 region: CATSRDTRANNEKLFF. The CDR3 DNA sequence: TGTGCCACCAGCAGAGATACCCGAGCTAATAATGAAAAACTGTTTTTT.

This chain joins TRBV13 and TRBJ1-5; no reliable D call. Germline lookup yields CDR1 PRHDT and CDR2 FYEKMQ (reference sequence). The V gene lost 2 bases and the J gene lost 3 bases, with 2 bases spanning the gap. This CDR3 contains 12 residues. CDR3 sequence (DNA): TGTGCCAGCAGCTTATACAATCAGCCCCAGCATTTT. Translating gives CASSLYNQPQHF. The variable domain in full, with the rest retrieved from reference TRBV13 and TRBJ1-5, is AAGVIQSPRHLIKEKRETATLKCYPIPRHDTVYWYQQGPGQDPQFLISFYEKMQSDKGSIPDRFSAQQFSDYHSELNMSSLELGDSALYFCASSLYNQPQHFGDGTRLSIL.

V usage is TRBV4-2 and J usage is TRBJ2-3, with D tentatively TRBD2 (6 bases). The ends were cut back, 0 bases at V and 2 bases at J, with 15 bases in the middle. The CDR3 has 17 amino acids. From germline, CDR1 is LGHNA and CDR2 YNFKEQ. The CDR3 protein is CASSQDLGGFLTDTQYF. In DNA, the CDR3 is TGTGCCAGCAGCCAAGATCTTGGGGGGTTTCTCACAGATACGCAGTATTTT.

The chain carries TRBV14 and TRBJ2-2; the match to TRBD1 covers 9 bases. Germline V gives CDR1 SGHDN, CDR2 FVKESK. The CDR3 totals 17 residues. V lost 5 bases to trimming and J lost 6 bases; unmatched junction nucleotides: 13. CDR3 DNA sequence: TGTGCCAGCAGCTGGACCGGACAGGGGTATTACGCCGGGGAGCTGTTTTTT. This translates into CASSWTGQGYYAGELFF. The variable domain in full, completed from reference TRBV14 and TRBJ2-2, reads EAGVTQFPSHSVIEKGQTVTLRCDPISGHDNLYWYRRVMGKEIKFLLHFVKESKQDESGMPNNRFLAERTGGTYSTLKVQPAELEDSGVYFCASSWTGQGYYAGELFFGEGSRLTVL.

This clone came up once. The J gene is TRBJ2-2, the V gene TRBV23-1; a weak D match, TRBD2 (6 bases). TRBV23-1 is an open reading frame whose function is uncertain. This CDR3 is built from 16 residues. Trimming took off 7 bases at V and 1 base at J, with 16 bases between the two ends. CDR3 region: CASTHSRGLNTGELFF. In nucleotides, the CDR3 is TGCGCCAGCACCCATAGTCGGGGACTGAACACCGGGGAGCTGTTTTTT.

The chain recombines TRBV7-7 with TRBJ2-1, with D unresolved. This CDR3 region has 14 residues. V gave up 1 base and J gave up 5 bases, with 9 bases separating them. CDR1 is SSHAT and CDR2 is FNYEAQ in the germline V gene (reference sequence). CDR3 sequence: CASSLDEVHNEQFF. The CDR3, as DNA: TGTGCCAGCAGCTTAGATGAGGTCCACAATGAGCAGTTCTTC.

The chain uses TRBV28 and TRBJ1-2; 8 bases fit TRBD1. CDR3 size: 16 residues. Trimming at V came to 7 bases and at J to 3 bases, leaving 13 bases not matched to a gene. Germline V CDR1 and CDR2: MDHEN, SYDVKM. The CDR3 nucleotides read TGTGCCAGCAAACCGGGACAGGCCACCTGGGACTATGGCTACACCTTC. This codes for CASKPGQATWDYGYTF.

This chain uses TRBV6-4 with TRBJ2-2; 8 bases are a match to TRBD2. CDR1 is MRHNA, CDR2 SNTAGT, per germline. The CDR3 contains 15 residues. The trim removed 4 bases at V and 3 bases at J, leaving 4 bases unmatched. The chain's CDR3 is CASSGSSGDTGELFF. The CDR3 nucleotides read TGTGCCAGCAGTGGGAGTAGCGGGGACACCGGGGAGCTGTTTTTT.

The sample holds a few counts of this clone. The chain is built from TRBV19 and TRBJ1-2; D gene unclear. With 4 bases removed from V and 6 bases from J, the gap between germline ends came to 12 bases. This CDR3 has 13 amino acids. In germline, CDR1 is LNHDA, CDR2 SQIVND (reference sequence). The CDR3, as DNA: TGTGCCAGTAGTACCTGGGTCTCGGATGGCTACACCTTC. Translation: CASSTWVSDGYTF.

The chain recombines TRBV18 with TRBJ1-1; a weak D match, TRBD1 (6 bases). CDR3 length equals 16 residues. Per the germline V gene, CDR1 is KGHSH and CDR2 is LQKENI. V lost 2 bases and J 0 bases, leaving 13 bases between the germline ends. Written as DNA, the CDR3 is TGTGCCAGCTCACCATGGAGTCAGGGGCTGAACACTGAAGCTTTCTTT. Its protein is CASSPWSQGLNTEAFF.

The V and J genes are TRBV27 and TRBJ2-7, with 11 bases identical to TRBD1. V lost 4 bases and J lost 6; bases outside the gene matches: 11. CDR3 length equals 16 residues. Per germline, CDR1 MNHEY and CDR2 SMNVEV (reference sequence). CDR3 sequence reads: CASSSRRGTGGFEQYF. CDR3 bases: TGTGCCAGCAGTTCCCGGAGGGGGACAGGGGGTTTCGAGCAGTACTTC.

The J gene is TRBJ1-5, the V gene TRBV27, with 11 positions matching TRBD1. Germline CDR1 is MNHEY and CDR2 is SMNVEV (reference sequence). V lost 3 bases, J lost 8 bases, and 9 bases stayed unmatched. The CDR3 has 16 amino acids. CDR3 nucleotide sequence: TGTGCCAGCAGTTTTTACCCCGGGACAGGGGGAAAGCCCCAGCATTTT. This translates into CASSFYPGTGGKPQHF.

V is TRBV7-6 and J is TRBJ2-3, with 7 bases matching TRBD2. This CDR3 comprises 16 residues. Germline V gene data show CDR1 as SGHVS and CDR2 as FNYEAQ. J lost 3 bases, V lost 1 base, and 7 bases had no gene match. Written as DNA, the CDR3 is TGTGCCAGCAGCTTAGGGCCGGGGGGAGGAACAGATACGCAGTATTTT. Protein: CASSLGPGGGTDTQYF.

In this sample, this clone turned up a few times. V is TRBV2 and J is TRBJ2-2; D might be TRBD1 (6 bases). V shed 4 bases and J shed 3 bases, with 12 bases lying between them. CDR1 is SNHLY, CDR2 FYNNEI, per germline. The CDR3 is made up of 15 amino acids. The CDR3 bases are TGTGCCAGCAGTGGATGGGGGCAGGACACCGGGGAGCTGTTTTTT. This translates into CASSGWGQDTGELFF.

The gene calls are TRBV2 and TRBJ1-1; D remains ambiguous. This CDR3 has 12 amino acids. Looked up from germline, CDR1 is SNHLY and CDR2 is FYNNEI. V shed 8 bases and J shed 2 bases, with 9 bases lying between them. The CDR3 coding sequence is TGTGCCAGCCCCCAGAGTAACACTGAAGCTTTCTTT. It codes for CASPQSNTEAFF. The complete variable domain, with remaining parts taken from reference TRBV2 and TRBJ1-1, reads EPEVTQTPSHQVTQMGQEVILRCVPISNHLYFYWYRQILGQKVEFLVSFYNNEISEKSEIFDDQFSVERPDGSNFTLKIRSTKLEDSAMYFCASPQSNTEAFFGQGTRLTVV.

The chain uses TRBV29-1 and TRBJ1-1; maybe TRBD1 (5 bases). The CDR3 has 12 amino acids. The germline V gene encodes CDR1 SQVTM and CDR2 ANQGSEA. Deletions cut 3 bases from V and 12 bases from J, with 17 bases between. As DNA, the CDR3 is TGCAGCGTTGAGCGGGGCCTAAGGATTCCTTTCTTT. Amino acid sequence: CSVERGLRIPFF.

The chain carries TRBV18 and TRBJ1-2; no definite D call. From germline, CDR1 is KGHSH and CDR2 LQKENI. Trimming took off 1 base at V and 4 bases at J, with 7 bases between the two ends. The CDR3 runs to 13 residues. DNA for the CDR3: TGTGCCAGCTCACCACGGCAGACCTATGGCTACACCTTC. Its protein product is CASSPRQTYGYTF.

V and J are TRBV19 and TRBJ1-2, with D possibly being TRBD1 (6 bases). The CDR3 contains 13 residues. The germline gives CDR1 LNHDA, CDR2 SQIVND (reference sequence). V was cut by 5 bases and J by 6 bases, with 13 bases left in between. The CDR3 reads CASSPTGADGYTF. Here the CDR3 DNA reads TGTGCCAGTAGTCCGACAGGAGCGGATGGCTACACCTTC.

This chain links TRBV11-2 with TRBJ2-7; 7 bases align to TRBD1. This CDR3 has 15 amino acids. J gave up 6 bases and V 5 bases, and 13 bases lay outside the gene matches. Germline V gives CDR1 SGHAT, CDR2 FQNNGV. This CDR3 reads CASSPSTGQASEQYF. The CDR3 bases are TGTGCCAGCAGCCCTTCGACCGGACAGGCTAGCGAGCAGTACTTC.

This chain uses TRBV5-5 with TRBJ2-7; a weak D match, TRBD1 (5 bases). In germline, CDR1 is SGHKS, CDR2 YYEKEE (reference sequence). Trimming cost V 1 base and J 5 bases, with 16 bases left between them. The CDR3 has 15 residues. The CDR3: CASSLFGQGINEQYF. DNA for the CDR3: TGTGCCAGCAGCTTGTTCGGCCAGGGTATTAACGAGCAGTACTTC.

The rearrangement joins TRBV19 to TRBJ2-7; D unresolved. V lost 3 bases, J lost 3 bases, and 15 bases lay in between. CDR1 is LNHDA, CDR2 SQIVND, per germline (reference sequence). CDR3 length: 15 amino acids. The CDR3 coding sequence is TGTGCCAGTAGTATCCCCCGTGGCAGCTTCTACGAGCAGTACTTC. This codes for CASSIPRGSFYEQYF.

This clone was seen only a few times. This chain connects TRBV5-4 to TRBJ1-3; no definite D call. Germline lookup yields CDR1 SGHNT and CDR2 YYREEE (reference sequence). This CDR3 comprises 15 residues. V lost 0 bases and J lost 5, with 12 bases in between. The CDR3 DNA follows: TGTGCCAGCAGCTTGGCCGGGGTGGACCGAAACACCATATATTTT. Amino acids: CASSLAGVDRNTIYF.

The sample holds one count of this clone. V usage is TRBV5-1 and J usage is TRBJ2-5; D might be TRBD1 (5 bases). V gave up 1 base and J gave up 0 bases, with 7 bases separating them. CDR1 is SGHRS, CDR2 YFSETQ, per germline. This CDR3 has 14 amino acids. CDR3 in amino acids: CASSLSGYQETQYF. The CDR3 DNA reads as TGCGCCAGCAGCTTGTCAGGGTACCAAGAGACCCAGTACTTC.

This chain joins TRBV18 and TRBJ2-2; 11 bases line up with TRBD1. Trimming at V came to 0 bases and at J to 3 bases, leaving 3 bases not matched to a gene. The germline gives CDR1 KGHSH, CDR2 LQKENI. This CDR3 is built from 17 residues. CDR3 DNA sequence: TGTGCCAGCTCACCACCGGGACAGGGGGGGGACACCGGGGAGCTGTTTTTT. Its translation: CASSPPGQGGDTGELFF.